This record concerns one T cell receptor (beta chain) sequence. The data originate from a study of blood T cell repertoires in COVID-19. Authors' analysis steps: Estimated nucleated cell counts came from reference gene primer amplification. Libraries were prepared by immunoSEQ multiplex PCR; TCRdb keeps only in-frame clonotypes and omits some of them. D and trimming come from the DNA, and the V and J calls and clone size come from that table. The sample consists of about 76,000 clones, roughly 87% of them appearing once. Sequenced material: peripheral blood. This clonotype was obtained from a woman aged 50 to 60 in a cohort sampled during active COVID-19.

CDR3 nucleotides: TGTGCCAGCAGCGCGCGGGGGGGCGAGGACGAGCAGTACTTC. Its translation: CASSARGGEDEQYF. V usage is TRBV7-3 and J usage is TRBJ2-7; 9 positions agree with TRBD2. The V and J ends lost 5 bases and 5 bases, in that order; junction bases with no gene match: 7. CDR3 length: 14 residues. The V gene's germline CDR1 is SGHTA and CDR2 FQGTGA.